The TCR beta chain under discussion was sequenced for a study of blood T cells in healthy people across ages. Points from the study as a whole: Conclusively comparing naive with antigen-experienced cells was impossible with unsorted PBMCs.

This CDR3 has 14 residues. Per the germline V gene, CDR1 is SGHRS and CDR2 is YFSETQ. Trimming removed 5 bases from V and 9 bases from J; junction bases left unmatched: 3. For the second PCR, which ran for about 6 to 11 cycles, a sample-barcoded 5' primer and a J-beta primer mix were used. A single record per CDR3 protein comes from TCRdb applying MiXCR to the 5' RACE reads. The sample consists of about 580,000 distinct CDR3 sequences, about 45% of them appearing once. In terms of origin and age, donors were healthy Caucasian individuals from Russia aged 6 to 90. Per sample, no less than 6 micrograms of total RNA were extracted. Worth noting for this clonotype: Its antigen is not known.

V gene TRBV5-1 combines with J gene TRBJ2-1, with 15 bases matching TRBD2. The clonotype was recovered from a man aged 80 or over in good health. The sequenced sample was blood. The chain's CDR3 is CASRWTSGRGEQFF. CDR3 nucleotides: TGCGCCAGCAGATGGACTAGCGGGAGGGGTGAGCAGTTCTTC.